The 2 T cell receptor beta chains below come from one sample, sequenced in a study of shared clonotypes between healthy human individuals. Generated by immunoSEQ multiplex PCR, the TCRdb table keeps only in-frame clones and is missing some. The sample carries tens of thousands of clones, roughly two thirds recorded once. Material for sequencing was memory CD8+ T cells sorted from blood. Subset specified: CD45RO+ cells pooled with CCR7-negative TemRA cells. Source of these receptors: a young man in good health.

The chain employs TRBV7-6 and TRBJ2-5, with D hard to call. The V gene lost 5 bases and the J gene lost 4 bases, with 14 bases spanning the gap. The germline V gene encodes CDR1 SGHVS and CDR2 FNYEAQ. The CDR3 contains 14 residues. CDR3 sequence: CASSPFESRETQYF. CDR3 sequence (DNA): TGTGCCAGCAGCCCCTTCGAGTCGAGAGAGACCCAGTACTTC. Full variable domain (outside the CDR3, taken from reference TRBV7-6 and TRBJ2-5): GAGVSQSPRYKVTKRGQDVALRCDPISGHVSLYWYRQALGQGPEFLTYFNYEAQQDKSGLPNDRFSAERPEGSISTLTIQRTEQRDSAMYRCASSPFESRETQYFGPGTRLLVL.

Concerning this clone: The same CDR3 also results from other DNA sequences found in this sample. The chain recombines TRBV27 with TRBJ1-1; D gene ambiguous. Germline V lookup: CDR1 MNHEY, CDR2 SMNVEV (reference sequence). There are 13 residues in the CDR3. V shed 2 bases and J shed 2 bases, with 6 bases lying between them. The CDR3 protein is CASSLTSNTEAFF. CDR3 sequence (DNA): TGTGCCAGCAGTTTAACTAGTAACACTGAAGCTTTCTTT.